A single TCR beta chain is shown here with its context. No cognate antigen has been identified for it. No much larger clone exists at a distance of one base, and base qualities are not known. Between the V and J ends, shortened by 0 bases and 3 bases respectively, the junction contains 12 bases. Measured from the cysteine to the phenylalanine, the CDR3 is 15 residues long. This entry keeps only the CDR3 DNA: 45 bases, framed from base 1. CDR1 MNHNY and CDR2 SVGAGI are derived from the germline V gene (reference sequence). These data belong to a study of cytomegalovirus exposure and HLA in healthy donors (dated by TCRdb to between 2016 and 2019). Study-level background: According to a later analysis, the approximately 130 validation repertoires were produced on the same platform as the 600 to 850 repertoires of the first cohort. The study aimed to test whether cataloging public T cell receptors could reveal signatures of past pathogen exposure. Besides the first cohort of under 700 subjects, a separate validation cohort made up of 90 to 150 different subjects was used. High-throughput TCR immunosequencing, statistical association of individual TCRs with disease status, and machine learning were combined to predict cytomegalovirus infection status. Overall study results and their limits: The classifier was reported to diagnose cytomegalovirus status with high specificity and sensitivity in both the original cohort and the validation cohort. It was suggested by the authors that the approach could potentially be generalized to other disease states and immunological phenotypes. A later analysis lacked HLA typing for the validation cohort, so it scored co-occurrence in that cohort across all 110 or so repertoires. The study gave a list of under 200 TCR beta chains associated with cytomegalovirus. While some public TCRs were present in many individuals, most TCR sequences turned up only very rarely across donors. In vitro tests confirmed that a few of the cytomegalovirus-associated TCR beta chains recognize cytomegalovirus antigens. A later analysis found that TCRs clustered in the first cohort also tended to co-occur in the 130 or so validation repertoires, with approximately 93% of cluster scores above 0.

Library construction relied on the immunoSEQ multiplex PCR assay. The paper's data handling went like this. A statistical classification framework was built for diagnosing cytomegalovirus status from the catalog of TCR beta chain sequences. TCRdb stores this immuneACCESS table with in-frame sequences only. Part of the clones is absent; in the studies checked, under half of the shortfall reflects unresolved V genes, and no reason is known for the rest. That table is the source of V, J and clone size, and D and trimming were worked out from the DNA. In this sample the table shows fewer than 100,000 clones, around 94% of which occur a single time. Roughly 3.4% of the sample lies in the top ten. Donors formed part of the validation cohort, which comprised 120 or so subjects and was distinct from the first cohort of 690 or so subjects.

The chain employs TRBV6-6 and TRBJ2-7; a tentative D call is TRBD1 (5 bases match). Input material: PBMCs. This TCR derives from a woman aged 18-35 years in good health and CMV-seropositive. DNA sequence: TGTGCCAGCAGTTACTCACAGGACGGATTCTACGAGCAGTACTTC. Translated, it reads CASSYSQDGFYEQYF.